This section outlines one TCR beta chain sequence together with its context. The CDR3 contains 13 residues. The V and J ends lost 5 bases and 8 bases, in that order; junction bases with no gene match: 5. Germline loops: CDR1 SGHRS, CDR2 YFSETQ. The record originates from a study of blood T cell repertoires in COVID-19. About the study: Collection of acute and convalescent COVID-19 samples took place in the United States, Italy and Spain. The cDNA or gDNA used as material had been derived from T cells, B-cell-depleted T cells, or PBMCs.

Patients at the Seattle site were enrolled during active infection and followed longitudinally. In the source study's methods: From reference gene primer amplification, estimates of nucleated cell counts were derived. TCRdb's table, derived via immunoSEQ multiplex PCR, lists solely in-frame clones and lacks some. The V and J calls and clone size were taken over from that table, and D and trimming were inferred from the DNA. This sample has some 350,000 clones, with about nine tenths found just once. The TCR sequence derives from a woman in her 70s with COVID-19, enrolled during active disease. The genes are TRBV5-1 and TRBJ1-2; 11 positions match TRBD1. Sequenced sample: peripheral blood. CDR3 sequence (DNA): TGCGCCAGCAGTTGGGACAGGGGGGACGGCTACACCTTC. It is translated as CASSWDRGDGYTF.